Listed here is a single T cell receptor beta chain. Donors contributed one heparinised blood draw apiece, averaging approximately 120 mL. Via the markers CD45RO/CCR7/CD25/CD127/CD95/CD27, stem cell-like memory, regulatory, central memory and naive CD4+ cells were sorted. Populations isolated by sorting all had purity greater than 95%. These data originate in a study of beta chain features in type 1 diabetes. Across the whole study: The patient and healthy donor groups were comparable for age, gender and cell yields.

The germline V gene encodes CDR1 SGHDN and CDR2 FVKESK. This CDR3 has 15 residues. V shed 5 bases and J 7 bases; nucleotides not matched to a gene: 11. Investigators reverse transcribed all isolated RNA, so they sequenced expressed TCRB transcripts. Libraries were prepared by immunoSEQ multiplex PCR; TCRdb keeps only in-frame clonotypes and omits some of them. The repertoire holds roughly 310,000 clones, with about 10% as singletons. Material: naive CD4+ T cells from blood. The TCR comes from a woman between 25 and 40 years old in good health. The chain employs TRBV14 and TRBJ2-1, with 7 bases aligning to TRBD2. The CDR3 region is CASSALAGPRNEQFF. The DNA of the CDR3 is TGTGCCAGCAGCGCGTTAGCGGGCCCACGGAATGAGCAGTTCTTC.